This T cell receptor beta chain stems from a study of blood T cell repertoires in COVID-19. Across the whole study: The United States, Italy and Spain were the sources of the acute and convalescent COVID-19 samples. From T cells, B-cell-depleted T cells, or PBMCs came the material, which was cDNA or gDNA.

Here immunoSEQ multiplex PCR was the method, and the copy in TCRdb shows in-frame clones only, minus some. The data show about 220,000 clones, 75% to 90% seen once. This CDR3 spans 15 amino acids. Unmatched junction bases numbered 7, after V lost 4 bases and J lost 4 bases. Per the germline V gene, CDR1 is MDHEN and CDR2 is SYDVKM. The chain employs TRBV28 and TRBJ2-5; TRBD2 matches 9 bases. Sequencing was carried out using peripheral blood. This sequence originates from a human donor in a cohort sampled during active COVID-19. CDR3 loop: CASSSPGLARETQYF. The CDR3 DNA sequence: TGTGCCAGCAGTTCACCGGGACTAGCTCGAGAGACCCAGTACTTC.